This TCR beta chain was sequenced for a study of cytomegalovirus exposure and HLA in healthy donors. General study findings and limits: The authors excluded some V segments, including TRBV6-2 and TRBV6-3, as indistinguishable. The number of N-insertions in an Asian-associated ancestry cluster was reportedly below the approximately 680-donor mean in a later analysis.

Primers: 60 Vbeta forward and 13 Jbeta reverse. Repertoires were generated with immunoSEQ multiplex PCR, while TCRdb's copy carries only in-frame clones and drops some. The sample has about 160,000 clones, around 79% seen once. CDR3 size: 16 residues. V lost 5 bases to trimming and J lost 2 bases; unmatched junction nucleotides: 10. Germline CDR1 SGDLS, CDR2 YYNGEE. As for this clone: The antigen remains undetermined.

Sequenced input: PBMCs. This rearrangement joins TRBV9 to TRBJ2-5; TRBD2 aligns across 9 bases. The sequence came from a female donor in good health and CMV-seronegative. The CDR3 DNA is TGTGCCAGCAGTCGAGAGCGGGGGGCGCCTCAAGAGACCCAGTACTTC. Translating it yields CASSRERGAPQETQYF.